Shown below are 20 T cell receptor beta chains from a single sample sequenced in a study of blood T cell repertoires in COVID-19. Data came from immunoSEQ multiplex PCR; TCRdb stores just in-frame clones and leaves some out. In the table there are roughly 40,000 clones, 88% of which are singletons. Sequences were obtained from peripheral blood. The receptors derive from a woman between 65 and 79 years old with acute or convalescent COVID-19.

The chain recombines TRBV19 with TRBJ2-3, with TRBD2 identical over 10 bases. CDR3 size: 16 residues. Germline values: CDR1 LNHDA, CDR2 SQIVND (reference sequence). V was clipped by 4 bases and J by 1 base; unmatched bases: 5. The CDR3 DNA follows: TGTGCCAGTAGTACTGTGCTAGCGGGGGGCACAGATACGCAGTATTTT. Its translation is CASSTVLAGGTDTQYF. Together with reference TRBV19 and TRBJ2-3, the CDR3 gives the full variable domain: DGGITQSPKYLFRKEGQNVTLSCEQNLNHDAMYWYRQDPGQGLRLIYYSQIVNDFQKGDIAEGYSVSREKKESFPLTVTSAQKNPTAFYLCASSTVLAGGTDTQYFGPGTRLTVL.

The chain recombines TRBV5-6 with TRBJ1-1; 7 bases match TRBD1. Germline CDR1 and CDR2: SGHDT and YYEEEE. The CDR3 has 16 residues. Unmatched junction bases numbered 10, after V lost 2 bases and J lost 3 bases. The CDR3: CASSFTKGQVHTEAFF. CDR3 DNA sequence: TGTGCCAGCAGCTTTACAAAAGGACAGGTCCACACTGAAGCTTTCTTT. The whole variable domain, filled in from reference TRBV5-6 and TRBJ1-1, reads DAGVTQSPTHLIKTRGQQVTLRCSPKSGHDTVSWYQQALGQGPQFIFQYYEEEERQRGNFPDRFSGHQFPNYSSELNVNALLLGDSALYLCASSFTKGQVHTEAFFGQGTRLTVV.

This clone is a singleton in its sample. J is TRBJ1-6 and V is TRBV14; D not resolved. V lost 6 bases and J lost 7, with 13 bases in between. The CDR3 spans 14 residues. The V gene's germline CDR1 is SGHDN and CDR2 FVKESK. CDR3 bases: TGTGCCAGCAGAGGTCCCGGGATCAATTCACCCCTCCACTTT. Translated: CASRGPGINSPLHF.

This clone was observed a few times. The chain combines TRBV27 with TRBJ2-1; TRBD2 aligns across 12 bases. The CDR3 is made up of 16 amino acids. From germline, CDR1 is MNHEY and CDR2 SMNVEV (reference sequence). Germline trimming cut 5 bases from V and 8 bases from J; bases unmatched to any gene: 10. This CDR3 reads CASSQPSGRAVYEQFF. CDR3 bases: TGTGCCAGCAGTCAACCTAGCGGGAGGGCCGTATATGAGCAGTTCTTC.

This clone was counted a single time. The gene calls are TRBV11-1 and TRBJ2-2, with TRBD1 as a possible D gene (6 bases). In germline, CDR1 is SGHAT, CDR2 FQDESV (reference sequence). Trimming stripped 3 bases from V and 5 bases from J, with 13 bases between. This CDR3 is built from 15 residues. The CDR3 DNA sequence: TGTGCCAGCAGCTTTCAGGGGCTTCGGACCGGGGAGCTGTTTTTT. Translated, it gives CASSFQGLRTGELFF.

The chain has TRBV11-3 and TRBJ2-1; D possibly corresponds to TRBD2 (5 bases). The CDR3 is made up of 14 amino acids. The V and J ends lost 2 bases and 5 bases respectively, with 10 bases between them. Germline CDR1 is SGHNT and CDR2 is YENEEA. Written as DNA, the CDR3 is TGTGCCAGCAGCTTACGGGAAGGGCACAATGAGCAGTTCTTC. This sequence encodes CASSLREGHNEQFF.

This chain links TRBV6-5 with TRBJ2-1, with TRBD1 identical over 9 bases. Losses at the gene ends were 6 bases for V and 9 bases for J; bases not matched to a gene: 12. The CDR3 has 15 amino acids. Germline CDR1 is MNHEY and CDR2 is SVGAGI. The CDR3 here is CASSPLKTGGVEQFF. As DNA, the CDR3 is TGTGCCAGCAGCCCCCTTAAAACAGGGGGCGTTGAGCAGTTCTTC.

This chain joins TRBV11-1 and TRBJ1-6; 7 bases are shared with TRBD1. Germline CDR1 reads SGHAT; CDR2 reads FQDESV (reference sequence). This CDR3 region has 16 residues. V lost 5 bases and J lost 10; bases outside the gene matches: 14. CDR3 protein: CASSALNRDSGSPLHF. CDR3 nucleotides: TGTGCCAGCAGCGCTCTCAACCGGGACAGTGGATCACCCCTCCACTTT.

This rearrangement joins TRBV19 to TRBJ2-1, with 10 bases aligning to TRBD2. Trimming cost V 3 bases and J 8 bases; bases outside gene matches: 4. The CDR3 totals 14 residues. Germline V lookup: CDR1 LNHDA, CDR2 SQIVND (reference sequence). The CDR3 here is CASSISLAGDEQFF. The CDR3 DNA reads TGTGCCAGTAGTATCAGTCTAGCGGGAGATGAGCAGTTCTTC.

The J gene is TRBJ1-6, the V gene TRBV27; D gene uncertain. Trimming stripped 6 bases from V and 6 bases from J, with 12 bases between. Per germline, CDR1 MNHEY and CDR2 SMNVEV (reference sequence). This CDR3 comprises 14 residues. In DNA form, the CDR3 reads TGTGCCAGCAGCCTACCCCAATCTAATTCACCCCTCCACTTT. It yields the protein CASSLPQSNSPLHF.

This clone appeared once. This chain uses TRBV10-2 with TRBJ2-5, with D perhaps TRBD1 (6 bases). The length of the CDR3 is 12 residues. Per germline, CDR1 WSHSY and CDR2 SAAADI. With 4 bases removed from V and 4 bases from J, the gap between germline ends came to 7 bases. The chain's CDR3 is CASSVQGETQYF. As DNA, the CDR3 is TGCGCCAGCAGTGTACAGGGAGAGACCCAGTACTTC.

The V gene is TRBV6-2 or TRBV6-3, the J gene TRBJ2-5; unclear D gene. The CDR3 is made up of 12 amino acids. CDR1 MNHEY and CDR2 SVGEGT come from the germline V gene. V was trimmed by 2 bases and J by 2 bases, leaving 3 bases between them. The CDR3 DNA reads TGTGCCAGCAGTTACCCTCAAGAGACCCAGTACTTC. It codes for CASSYPQETQYF.

The chain employs TRBV21-1 and TRBJ2-7; TRBD1, as called in the table, went unchecked against the DNA. TRBV21-1 is reported as a pseudogene. The CDR3 consists of 19 residues. The CDR3 reads CASSKERSRQGALYYEQYV. The DNA for the CDR3 is TGTGCCAGCAGCAAAGAAAGAAGTAGACAGGGGGCATTGTACTACGAGCAGTACGTC.

The rearrangement links TRBV10-3 to TRBJ1-4; unclear D gene. With 4 bases removed from V and 5 bases from J, the gap between germline ends came to 5 bases. The CDR3 has 12 residues. Germline CDR1 ENHRY, CDR2 SYGVKD. The CDR3 spells CAISARNEKLFF. In DNA, the CDR3 is TGTGCCATCAGTGCTAGGAATGAAAAACTGTTTTTT.

This clone was observed a few times. CDR3 sequence (DNA): TGTGCCAGCAGCGCAAGGGAGAGATTGAACACCGGGGAGCTGTTTTTT. Its protein product is CASSARERLNTGELFF. The rearrangement links TRBV9 to TRBJ2-2; D is perhaps TRBD2 (5 bases). The CDR3 loop spans 16 amino acids. Germline V gene lookup returns CDR1 SGDLS and CDR2 YYNGEE. The V gene lost 3 bases and the J gene lost 1 base, with 13 bases spanning the gap. Filled out from reference TRBV9 and TRBJ2-2, the complete variable domain reads DSGVTQTPKHLITATGQRVTLRCSPRSGDLSVYWYQQSLDQGLQFLIQYYNGEERAKGNILERFSAQQFPDLHSELNLSSLELGDSALYFCASSARERLNTGELFFGEGSRLTVL.

This rearrangement joins TRBV2 to TRBJ1-1; tentatively, D is TRBD1 (6 bases). Trimming took off 5 bases at V and 1 base at J, with 8 bases between the two ends. CDR3 length: 13 residues. CDR1 SNHLY and CDR2 FYNNEI come from the germline V gene. CDR3 nucleotides: TGTGCCAGCAGTACAGGGCCGAACACTGAAGCTTTCTTT. This codes for CASSTGPNTEAFF. Supplemented by reference TRBV2 and TRBJ1-1, the full variable domain reads EPEVTQTPSHQVTQMGQEVILRCVPISNHLYFYWYRQILGQKVEFLVSFYNNEISEKSEIFDDQFSVERPDGSNFTLKIRSTKLEDSAMYFCASSTGPNTEAFFGQGTRLTVV.

The V gene is TRBV7-8, the J gene TRBJ2-7; D may be TRBD2 (6 bases). Per germline, CDR1 SGHVS and CDR2 FQNEAQ. V was pared by 1 base and J by 4 bases, with 14 bases between. The CDR3 covers 15 residues. The CDR3 DNA follows: TGTGCCAGCAGCTTAGGGGGAGGTCTGCGGTACGAGCAGTACGTC. It encodes CASSLGGGLRYEQYV.

The chain links TRBV18 to TRBJ1-2; 8 bases map to TRBD1. The CDR3 is made up of 18 amino acids. V gave up 2 bases and J gave up 1 base; unmatched junction bases: 12. Per germline, CDR1 KGHSH and CDR2 LQKENI. DNA for the CDR3: TGTGCCAGCTCACCAGGGACAGGAGCATTGGGGGTTAACTATGGCTACACCTTC. Protein sequence: CASSPGTGALGVNYGYTF.

The V and J genes are TRBV5-5 and TRBJ1-3; D unclear. The V gene's germline CDR1 is SGHKS and CDR2 YYEKEE (reference sequence). The CDR3 loop spans 14 amino acids. With 6 bases removed from V and 1 base from J, the gap between germline ends came to 11 bases. As DNA, the CDR3 is TGTGCCAGCACCCCCCTCGAGTCTGGAAACACCATATATTTT. The encoded protein is CASTPLESGNTIYF.

The CDR3 sequence is CASSSDRVVGETQYF. The CDR3 DNA follows: TGTGCCAGCAGCTCGGACAGGGTGGTGGGGGAGACCCAGTACTTC. This sequence joins TRBV7-2 and TRBJ2-5, with TRBD1 identical over 8 bases. CDR3 length: 15 amino acids. J was trimmed by 5 bases and V by 4 bases; bases with no gene match: 9. The germline gives CDR1 SGHTA, CDR2 FQGNSA.